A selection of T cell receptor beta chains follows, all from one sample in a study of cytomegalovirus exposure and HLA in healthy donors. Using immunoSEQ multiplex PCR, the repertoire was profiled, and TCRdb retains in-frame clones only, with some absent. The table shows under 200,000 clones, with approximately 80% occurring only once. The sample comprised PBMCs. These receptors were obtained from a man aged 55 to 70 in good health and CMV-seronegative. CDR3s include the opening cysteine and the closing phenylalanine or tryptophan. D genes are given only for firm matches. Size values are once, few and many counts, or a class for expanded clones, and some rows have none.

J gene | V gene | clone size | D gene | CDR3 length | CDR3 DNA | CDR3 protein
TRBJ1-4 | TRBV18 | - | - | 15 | TGTGCCAGCTCACCGATTGGGCCGTCTAATGAAAAACTGTTTTTT | CASSPIGPSNEKLFF
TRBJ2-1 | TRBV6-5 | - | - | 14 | TGTGCCAGCAGCCGGGGGTGGCCGCCCGATGAGCAGTTCTTC | CASSRGWPPDEQFF
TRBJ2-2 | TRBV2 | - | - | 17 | TGTGCCAGCAGTGAAATGTTGCGGGCCGCGAACACCGGGGAGCTGTTTTTT | CASSEMLRAANTGELFF
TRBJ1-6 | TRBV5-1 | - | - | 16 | TGCGCCAGCAGCCCAGGGAGGGGGGTGGATAATTCACCCCTCCACTTT | CASSPGRGVDNSPLHF
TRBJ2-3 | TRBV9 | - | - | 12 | TGTGCCAGCAGCGTAGCTCCAGATACGCAGTATTTT | CASSVAPDTQYF
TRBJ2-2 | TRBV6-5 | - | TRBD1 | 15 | TGTGCCAGCACCCCCGGGACAGCGAACACCGGGGAGCTGTTTTTT | CASTPGTANTGELFF
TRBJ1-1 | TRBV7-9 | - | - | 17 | TGTTCCAGCAGCTCACTCAGGGAATCACTCTCTGGCACTGAAGCTTTCTTT | CSSSSLRESLSGTEAFF
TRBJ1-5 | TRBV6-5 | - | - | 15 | TGTGCCAGCAGCCGCGGCGGAGGGCCCTATCAGCCCCAGCATTTT | CASSRGGGPYQPQHF
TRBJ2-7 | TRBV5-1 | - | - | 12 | TGCGCCAGCAGCTTGGATCTCTACGAGCAGTACTTC | CASSLDLYEQYF
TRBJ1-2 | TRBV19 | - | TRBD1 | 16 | TGTGCCAGTAGTCCCGTAGTGCTCGGACAGGGGGACGGCTACACCTTC | CASSPVVLGQGDGYTF
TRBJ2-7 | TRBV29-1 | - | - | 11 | TGCAGCGTTGGGACTGCCTACGAGCAGTACTTC | CSVGTAYEQYF
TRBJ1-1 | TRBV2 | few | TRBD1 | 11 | TGTGCCAGCAGTAGACAGGGTGAAGCTTTCTTT | CASSRQGEAFF
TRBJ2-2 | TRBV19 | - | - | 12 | TGTGCCAGTAGGAGGGTCACCGGGGAGCTGTTTTTT | CASRRVTGELFF
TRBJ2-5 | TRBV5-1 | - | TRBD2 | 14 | TGCGCCAGCAGCGTAATAGCGGGAGTGGAGACCCAGTACTTC | CASSVIAGVETQYF
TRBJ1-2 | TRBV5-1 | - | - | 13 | TGCGCCAGCAGCTTGGGACAGCCTGGCGGCTACCCCTTC | CASSLGQPGGYPF
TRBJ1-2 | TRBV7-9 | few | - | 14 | TGTGCCAGCAGCTCCCCGGGGGTTAGCTATGGCTACACCTTC | CASSSPGVSYGYTF
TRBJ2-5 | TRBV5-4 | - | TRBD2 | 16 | TGTGCCAGCAGCTTGGCCCTAACGGGGGGTCAAGAGACCCAGTACTTC | CASSLALTGGQETQYF
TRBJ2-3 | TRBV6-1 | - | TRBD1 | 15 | TGTGCCAGCAGTGAAGACAGGGGGCGCACAGATACGCAGTATTTT | CASSEDRGRTDTQYF
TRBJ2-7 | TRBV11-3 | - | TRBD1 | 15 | TGTGCCAGCAGCCGCCAATCGGGACAGGGGTACGAGCAGTACTTC | CASSRQSGQGYEQYF
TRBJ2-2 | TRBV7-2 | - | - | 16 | TGTGCCAGCAGCTTAGGAGTAAAAGGGGCAGGCGGGGAGCTGTTTTTT | CASSLGVKGAGGELFF
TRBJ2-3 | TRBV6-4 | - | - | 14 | TGTGCCAGCAGTGACTCGGGCCACACAGATACGCAGTATTTT | CASSDSGHTDTQYF
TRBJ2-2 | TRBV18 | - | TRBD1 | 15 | TGTGCCAGCTCACCGGACAGGGGGAACACCGGGGAGCTGTTTTTT | CASSPDRGNTGELFF
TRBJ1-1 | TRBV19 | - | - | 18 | TGTGCCAGTAGTATAGTTTTCAGGGGTGGAATCGGGAACACTGAAGCTTTCTTT | CASSIVFRGGIGNTEAFF
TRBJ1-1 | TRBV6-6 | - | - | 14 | TGTGCCAGCAGCGCAACAGGGTCGAACACTGAAGCTTTCTTT | CASSATGSNTEAFF
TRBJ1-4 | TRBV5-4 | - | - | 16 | TGTGCCAGCAGAGGTCAGCGCTCCCCAACTAATGAAAAACTGTTTTTT | CASRGQRSPTNEKLFF
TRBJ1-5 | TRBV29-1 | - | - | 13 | - | CSVARGTNQPQNF
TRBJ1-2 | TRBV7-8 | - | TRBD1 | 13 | TGTGCCAGCAGCCCGGGACAGAGCTATGGCTACACCTTC | CASSPGQSYGYTF
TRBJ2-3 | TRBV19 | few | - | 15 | TGTGCCAGTAGTATAGCGGGAGTAGTCACAGATACGCAGTATTTT | CASSIAGVVTDTQYF
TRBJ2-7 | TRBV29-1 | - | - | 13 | TGCAGCGTTTTTGGTTTTTCGTCCTACGAGCAGTACTTC | CSVFGFSSYEQYF
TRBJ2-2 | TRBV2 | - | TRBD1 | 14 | TGTGCCAGCGGAATGGGACAGGACACCGGGGAGCTGTTTTTT | CASGMGQDTGELFF
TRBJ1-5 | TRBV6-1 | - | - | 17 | TGTGCCAGCAGTGAAGCGCGTGGCAGGGCTGGGAATCAGCCCCAGCATTTT | CASSEARGRAGNQPQHF
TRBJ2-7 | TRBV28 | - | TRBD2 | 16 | TGTGCCAGCAGTTTCAGCCTAGCGGGACTCTCCTACGAGCAGTACTTC | CASSFSLAGLSYEQYF